The clone carrying this T cell receptor (beta chain) was observed many times. The target antigen is unknown. The sample belongs to a study of early T cells in non-severe SARS-CoV-2 infection. Turning to the study itself: The chains were unpaired, and the sequenced material was bulk RNA from unsorted whole blood. Whole-study findings and limits: The study's VDJdb matching favored anti-spike CD8 responses and missed private and CD4 specificities.

Unique molecular identifiers were attached to individual cDNA molecules. Each CDR3 protein gets one entry after TCRdb re-called the 5' RACE reads with MiXCR. The sample carries about 35,000 distinct CDR3 sequences, approximately 6% recorded once. This CDR3 comprises 18 residues. From germline, CDR1 is SGHTA and CDR2 FQGNSA. Trimming took 4 bases from V and 6 from J; bases not matched to a gene: 19. The chain links TRBV7-2 to TRBJ2-7, with 9 bases lining up with TRBD2. This receptor was taken from an adult who was a healthcare worker with PCR-confirmed SARS-CoV-2 infection or an uninfected control (not recorded which). The sample in question was whole blood, obtained at baseline. The CDR3 region has the DNA TGTGCCAGCAGCTCCCTGAGGTTGCGGGGGGGCCCTCAACCCGAGCAGTACTTC. Translated, it gives CASSSLRLRGGPQPEQYF.